One and the same sample provided the 23 T cell receptor beta chains below, sequenced in a study of shared clonotypes between healthy human individuals. Profiling relied on immunoSEQ multiplex PCR, and the TCRdb table lists in-frame clones only, not all of them. Of 1,100,000 or so clones listed, more than 75% are singletons. Sequences were obtained from memory CD4+ T cells from PBMCs. Subset noted: CD45RA-negative fraction. These receptors originate from a man between 18 and 29 years old in good health. Some clones in this sample may be carry-over from other donors' samples.

This clone has only a few counts. The rearrangement links TRBV14 to TRBJ2-7, with 8 bases that match TRBD2. The V gene's germline CDR1 is SGHDN and CDR2 FVKESK. The J segment lost 0 bases and the V segment lost 4 bases, leaving 2 bases of the junction unmatched. This CDR3 comprises 14 residues. CDR3 residues: CASSPLAGSYEQYF. Here the CDR3 DNA reads TGTGCCAGCAGCCCCCTAGCGGGCTCCTACGAGCAGTACTTC.

This clone was counted between two and nine times. This chain joins TRBV18 and TRBJ1-1; D is unresolved. The CDR3 sequence is 13 residues long. V lost 6 bases, J lost 0 bases, and 8 bases lay in between. CDR1 is KGHSH and CDR2 is LQKENI in the germline V gene. The CDR3 bases are TGTGCCAGCTCCTCCAGCGTGAACACTGAAGCTTTCTTT. It is translated as CASSSSVNTEAFF.

The CDR3 region has the DNA TGTGCCATCAGCGTAGCGGGAGTTGGCACAGATACGCAGTATTTT. Translation gives CAISVAGVGTDTQYF. This chain joins TRBV10-3 and TRBJ2-3, with 9 bases aligning to TRBD2. Trimming took 6 bases from V and 1 from J; bases not matched to a gene: 5. Germline V gene lookup returns CDR1 ENHRY and CDR2 SYGVKD. This CDR3 has 15 amino acids.

The chain is built from TRBV18 and TRBJ2-1; TRBD2 might be the D (5 bases). CDR3 length equals 15 residues. Germline lookup yields CDR1 KGHSH and CDR2 LQKENI. V was pared by 6 bases and J by 4 bases, with 16 bases between. This chain's CDR3 is CASSPNGGAYNEQFF. The CDR3, as DNA: TGTGCCAGCTCCCCTAATGGAGGTGCGTACAATGAGCAGTTCTTC.

This clone was seen once. This rearrangement joins TRBV19 to TRBJ2-1; D gene uncertain. The CDR3 length is 16 residues. The V end was cut by 1 base, the J end by 4 bases, with 14 bases between. Germline V gene data show CDR1 as LNHDA and CDR2 as SQIVND (reference sequence). CDR3 nucleotides: TGTGCCAGTAGTATAGTAACAGCGCGAGGATACAATGAGCAGTTCTTC. The encoded protein is CASSIVTARGYNEQFF.

V gene TRBV5-1 combines with J gene TRBJ2-7, with TRBD1 matching 9 bases. Germline trimming cut 8 bases from V and 0 bases from J; bases unmatched to any gene: 6. The germline V gene encodes CDR1 SGHRS and CDR2 YFSETQ. CDR3 size: 14 residues. CDR3 sequence: CASSRDRDSYEQYF. CDR3 in DNA: TGCGCCAGTTCCCGGGACAGGGACTCCTACGAGCAGTACTTC.

J is TRBJ1-1 and V is TRBV6-6, with 7 bases that match TRBD1. The J segment lost 3 bases and the V segment lost 6 bases, leaving 7 bases of the junction unmatched. The CDR3 spans 14 residues. CDR1 is MNHNY and CDR2 is SVGAGI in the germline V gene (reference sequence). The CDR3 spells CASRLGQWDTEAFF. The CDR3 nucleotides read TGTGCCAGCAGGCTGGGACAGTGGGACACTGAAGCTTTCTTT.

V is TRBV7-8 and J is TRBJ1-5, with D possibly matching TRBD1 (5 bases). Trimming left V 7 bases short and J 2 bases short, with 18 bases between. CDR1 SGHVS and CDR2 FQNEAQ come from the germline V gene. This CDR3 region has 16 residues. CDR3 loop: CASTQSDRRGNQPQHF. The CDR3 nucleotides are TGTGCCAGCACCCAATCAGACAGACGAGGCAATCAGCCCCAGCATTTT.

Regarding this clone: A much larger clone differs from this one at a single base, so this may be a read error. The same CDR3 is also encoded by other DNA sequences in this sample. The J gene is TRBJ1-4, the V gene TRBV5-1; no clear D. CDR3 length equals 13 residues. The V gene lost 4 bases and the J gene lost 0 bases, with 4 bases spanning the gap. CDR1 and CDR2 from the germline V gene are SGHRS and YFSETQ. As DNA, the CDR3 is TGCGCCAGCAGCCCCGCAACTAATGAAAAACTGTTTTTT. It translates to CASSPATNEKLFF.

V and J are TRBV9 and TRBJ1-4; 11 nucleotides match TRBD1. CDR1 is SGDLS, CDR2 YYNGEE, per germline. The V and J ends lost 4 bases and 7 bases, in that order; junction bases with no gene match: 6. The CDR3 totals 15 residues. The CDR3 spells CASSSRTGGSEKLFF. DNA for the CDR3: TGTGCCAGCAGCTCCAGGACAGGGGGCAGTGAAAAACTGTTTTTT.

This chain uses TRBV6-5 with TRBJ2-7; D ambiguous. Germline values: CDR1 MNHEY, CDR2 SVGAGI. This CDR3 is built from 11 residues. Trimming took off 5 bases at V and 6 bases at J, with 8 bases between the two ends. The CDR3 loop is CASSTRSEQYF. CDR3 DNA: TGTGCCAGCAGTACCCGAAGCGAGCAGTACTTC.

The CDR3 region has the DNA TGTGCCTGGAGCGTCGACAACTCACGTAGAGGCGAGCAGTACTTC. This gives the protein CAWSVDNSRRGEQYF. The chain combines TRBV30 with TRBJ2-5, with D hard to call. The J call is uncertain, as TRBJ2-7 better fits the DNA end. Per the germline V gene, CDR1 is GTSNPN and CDR2 is SVGIG (reference sequence). This CDR3 spans 15 amino acids.

The chain is built from TRBV27 and TRBJ2-1; 8 bases fit TRBD1. In germline, CDR1 is MNHEY, CDR2 SMNVEV (reference sequence). The length of the CDR3 is 16 residues. V was pared by 2 bases and J by 3 bases, with 6 bases of the junction left unmatched. CDR3 DNA: TGTGCCAGCAGTTTAGTCAGGGGACAGGTCTACAATGAGCAGTTCTTC. It codes for CASSLVRGQVYNEQFF.

CDR3 in amino acids: CASSQGNTGELFF. The CDR3 DNA is TGCGCCAGCAGCCAGGGTAACACCGGGGAGCTGTTTTTT. The J gene is TRBJ2-2, the V gene TRBV5-1; TRBD1 is a possible D gene (5 bases). The germline V gene has CDR1 SGHRS and CDR2 YFSETQ. The V gene lost 4 bases and the J gene lost 2 bases, with 6 bases spanning the gap. The CDR3 loop spans 13 amino acids.

V and J are TRBV2 and TRBJ1-2, with 8 bases lining up with TRBD1. Germline V gene sequence: CDR1 SNHLY, CDR2 FYNNEI. This CDR3 is built from 14 residues. The V and J ends lost 6 bases and 3 bases, in that order; junction bases with no gene match: 6. The CDR3 spells CASRKQGDDYGYTF. DNA for the CDR3: TGTGCCAGCAGGAAACAGGGGGACGACTATGGCTACACCTTC.

This clone came up once. J is TRBJ1-5 and V is TRBV6-5, with D perhaps TRBD1 (5 bases). V was cut by 11 bases and J by 6 bases, with 11 bases left in between. The CDR3 loop spans 11 amino acids. The V gene's germline CDR1 is MNHEY and CDR2 SVGAGI. In DNA form, the CDR3 reads TGTGCCGGGGGGGACGGTCAGCCCCAGCATTTT. Its translation: CAGGDGQPQHF.

The V gene is TRBV4-2, the J gene TRBJ1-1, with D possibly being TRBD1 (6 bases). This CDR3 has 15 residues. CDR1 is LGHNA and CDR2 is YNFKEQ in the germline V gene. Trimming left V 3 bases short and J 1 base short, with 12 bases between. CDR3 sequence: CASSHGGPRNTEAFF. The CDR3 DNA reads as TGTGCCAGCAGCCACGGGGGGCCCCGGAACACTGAAGCTTTCTTT.

As concerns this clone: Additional DNA sequences in this sample encode the identical CDR3. The chain has TRBV5-1 and TRBJ1-1, with 9 bases identical to TRBD1. This CDR3 contains 14 residues. Per the germline V gene, CDR1 is SGHRS and CDR2 is YFSETQ. Germline trimming cut 5 bases from V and 5 bases from J; bases unmatched to any gene: 7. This chain's CDR3 is CASRPTGGGTEAFF. The CDR3, as DNA: TGCGCCAGCAGACCTACAGGGGGCGGAACTGAAGCTTTCTTT. The full variable domain, its missing parts supplied by reference TRBV5-1 and TRBJ1-1, is KAGVTQTPRYLIKTRGQQVTLSCSPISGHRSVSWYQQTPGQGLQFLFEYFSETQRNKGNFPGRFSGRQFSNSRSEMNVSTLELGDSALYLCASRPTGGGTEAFFGQGTRLTVV.

This chain uses TRBV30 with TRBJ1-2; D unresolved. Germline V CDR1 and CDR2: GTSNPN, SVGIG (reference sequence). This CDR3 spans 14 amino acids. Trimming left V 6 bases short and J 7 bases short, with 21 bases between. CDR3 nucleotide sequence: TGTGCCTGCCCCTCTGCCACCTACCAGTTTGGCTACACCTTC. This translates into CACPSATYQFGYTF.

The V gene is TRBV6-5, the J gene TRBJ1-2; the D gene is possibly TRBD1 (6 bases). Deletions cut 6 bases from V and 5 bases from J, with 10 bases between. Germline-derived CDR1 and CDR2 are MNHEY and SVGAGI. This CDR3 has 12 residues. The CDR3 DNA follows: TGTGCCAGCAGATCAGGGGAATATGGCTACACCTTC. Its protein product is CASRSGEYGYTF.

V and J are TRBV18 and TRBJ2-1; TRBD2 might be the D (5 bases). With 3 bases removed from V and 10 bases from J, the gap between germline ends came to 16 bases. Germline-derived CDR1 and CDR2 are KGHSH and LQKENI. CDR3 size: 14 residues. The CDR3 nucleotides are TGTGCCAGCTCACCCCCTGGGAGAGCGGCAGAGCAGTTCTTC. It specifies CASSPPGRAAEQFF. Based on the CDR3 plus reference TRBV18 and TRBJ2-1, the full variable domain is NAGVMQNPRHLVRRRGQEARLRCSPMKGHSHVYWYRQLPEEGLKFMVYLQKENIIDESGMPKERFSAEFPKEGPSILRIQQVVRGDSAAYFCASSPPGRAAEQFFGPGTRLTVL.

The chain couples TRBV9 to TRBJ1-1; no firm D call. V was shortened by 4 bases and J by 5 bases, with 9 bases between the two germline ends. This CDR3 comprises 12 residues. Germline CDR1 SGDLS, CDR2 YYNGEE. The CDR3 DNA reads as TGTGCCAGCAGCCCTGGAGCAACTGAAGCTTTCTTT. Its translation: CASSPGATEAFF. The full variable domain, completed using reference TRBV9 and TRBJ1-1, is DSGVTQTPKHLITATGQRVTLRCSPRSGDLSVYWYQQSLDQGLQFLIQYYNGEERAKGNILERFSAQQFPDLHSELNLSSLELGDSALYFCASSPGATEAFFGQGTRLTVV.

Concerning this clone: This specimen includes other DNA sequences encoding the same CDR3. V gene TRBV2 combines with J gene TRBJ2-2, with D unclear. This CDR3 region has 12 residues. Deletions cut 8 bases from V and 1 base from J, with 5 bases between. The germline V gene has CDR1 SNHLY and CDR2 FYNNEI. Written as DNA, the CDR3 is TGTGCCAGCCGGTGGAACACCGGGGAGCTGTTTTTT. Its translation is CASRWNTGELFF.